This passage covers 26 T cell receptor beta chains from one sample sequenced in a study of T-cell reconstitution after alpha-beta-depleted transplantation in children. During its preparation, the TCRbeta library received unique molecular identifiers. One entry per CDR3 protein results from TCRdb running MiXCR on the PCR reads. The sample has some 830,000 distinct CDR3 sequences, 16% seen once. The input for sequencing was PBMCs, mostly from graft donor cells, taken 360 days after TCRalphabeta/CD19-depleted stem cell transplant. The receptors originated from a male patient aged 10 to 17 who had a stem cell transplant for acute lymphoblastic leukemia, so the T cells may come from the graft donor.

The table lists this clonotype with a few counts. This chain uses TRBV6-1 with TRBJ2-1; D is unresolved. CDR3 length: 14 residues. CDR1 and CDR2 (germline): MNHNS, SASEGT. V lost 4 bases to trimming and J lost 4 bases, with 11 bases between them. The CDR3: CASSVTNGYNEQFF. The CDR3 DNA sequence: TGTGCCAGCAGTGTGACAAACGGATACAATGAGCAGTTCTTC.

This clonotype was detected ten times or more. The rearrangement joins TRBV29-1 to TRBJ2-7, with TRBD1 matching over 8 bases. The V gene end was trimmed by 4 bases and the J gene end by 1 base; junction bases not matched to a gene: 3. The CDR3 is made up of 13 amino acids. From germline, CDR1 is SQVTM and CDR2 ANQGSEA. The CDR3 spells CSVVTGDSYEQYF. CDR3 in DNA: TGCAGCGTTGTGACAGGGGATTCCTACGAGCAGTACTTC.

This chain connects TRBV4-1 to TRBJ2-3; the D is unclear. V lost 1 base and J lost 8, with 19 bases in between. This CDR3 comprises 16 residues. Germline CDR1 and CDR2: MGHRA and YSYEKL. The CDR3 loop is CASSQGARHEMGTQYF. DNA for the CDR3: TGCGCCAGCAGCCAAGGGGCGAGGCATGAGATGGGTACGCAGTATTTT.

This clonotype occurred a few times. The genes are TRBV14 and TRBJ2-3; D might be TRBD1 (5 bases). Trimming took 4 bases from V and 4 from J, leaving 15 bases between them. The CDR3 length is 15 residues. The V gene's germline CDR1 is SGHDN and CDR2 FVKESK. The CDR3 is CASSPLQRRADTQYF. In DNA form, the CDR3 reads TGTGCCAGCAGCCCCCTCCAGCGCAGGGCAGATACGCAGTATTTT. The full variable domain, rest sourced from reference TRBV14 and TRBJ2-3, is EAGVTQFPSHSVIEKGQTVTLRCDPISGHDNLYWYRRVMGKEIKFLLHFVKESKQDESGMPNNRFLAERTGGTYSTLKVQPAELEDSGVYFCASSPLQRRADTQYFGPGTRLTVL.

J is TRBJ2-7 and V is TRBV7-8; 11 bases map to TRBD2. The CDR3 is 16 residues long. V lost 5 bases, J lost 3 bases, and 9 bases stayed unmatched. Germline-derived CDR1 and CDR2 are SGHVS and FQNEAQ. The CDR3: CASSNPPGLADYEQYF. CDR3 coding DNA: TGTGCCAGCAGCAATCCTCCGGGACTAGCGGACTACGAGCAGTACTTC.

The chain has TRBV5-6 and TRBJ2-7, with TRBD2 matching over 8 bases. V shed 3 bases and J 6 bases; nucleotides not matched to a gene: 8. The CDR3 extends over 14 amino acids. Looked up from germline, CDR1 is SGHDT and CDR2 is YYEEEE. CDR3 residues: CASSWVAGLGEQYF. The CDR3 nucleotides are TGTGCCAGCAGCTGGGTAGCGGGATTGGGCGAGCAGTACTTC.

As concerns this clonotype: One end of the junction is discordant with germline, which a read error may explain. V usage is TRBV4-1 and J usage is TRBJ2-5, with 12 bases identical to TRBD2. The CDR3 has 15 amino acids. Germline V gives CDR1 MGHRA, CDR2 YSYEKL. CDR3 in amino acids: CTSSSASGRGKTQYF. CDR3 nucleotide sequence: TGCACCAGCAGCTCTGCTAGCGGGAGGGGAAAGACCCAGTACTTC.

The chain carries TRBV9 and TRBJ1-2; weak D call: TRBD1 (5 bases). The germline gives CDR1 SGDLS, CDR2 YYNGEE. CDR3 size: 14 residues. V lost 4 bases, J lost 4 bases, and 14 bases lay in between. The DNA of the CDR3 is TGTGCCAGCAGCCCAGGGCGGGGTGGCTATGGCTACACCTTC. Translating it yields CASSPGRGGYGYTF.

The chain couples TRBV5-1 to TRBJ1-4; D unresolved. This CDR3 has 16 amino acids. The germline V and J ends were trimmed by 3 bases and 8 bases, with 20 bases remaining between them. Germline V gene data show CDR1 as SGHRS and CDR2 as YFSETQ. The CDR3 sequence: CASSYIPGPAEEKLFF. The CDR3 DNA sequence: TGCGCCAGCAGCTATATACCGGGCCCAGCGGAGGAAAAACTGTTTTTT.

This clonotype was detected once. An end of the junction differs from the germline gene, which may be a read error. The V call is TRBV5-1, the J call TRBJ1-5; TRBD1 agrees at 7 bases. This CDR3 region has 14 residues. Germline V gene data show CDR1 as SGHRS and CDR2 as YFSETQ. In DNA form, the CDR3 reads TGCGCCAGCAGCTTGGCGGGGGACAGTCAGTCCCAGCATTTT. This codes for CASSLAGDSQSQHF.

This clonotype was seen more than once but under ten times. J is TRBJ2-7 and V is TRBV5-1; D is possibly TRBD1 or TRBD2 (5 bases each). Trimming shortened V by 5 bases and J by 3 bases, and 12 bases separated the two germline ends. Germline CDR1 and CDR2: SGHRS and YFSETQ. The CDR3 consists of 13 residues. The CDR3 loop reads CASRSRDGYEQYF. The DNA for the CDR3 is TGCGCCAGCAGGTCCCGGGACGGCTACGAGCAGTACTTC.

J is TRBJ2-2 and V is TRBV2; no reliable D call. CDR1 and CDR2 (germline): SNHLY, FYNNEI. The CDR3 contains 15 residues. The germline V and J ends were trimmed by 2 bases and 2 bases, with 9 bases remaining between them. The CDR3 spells CASSETMPNTGELFF. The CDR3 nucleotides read TGTGCCAGCAGTGAAACGATGCCTAACACCGGGGAGCTGTTTTTT. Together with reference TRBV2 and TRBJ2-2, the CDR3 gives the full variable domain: EPEVTQTPSHQVTQMGQEVILRCVPISNHLYFYWYRQILGQKVEFLVSFYNNEISEKSEIFDDQFSVERPDGSNFTLKIRSTKLEDSAMYFCASSETMPNTGELFFGEGSRLTVL.

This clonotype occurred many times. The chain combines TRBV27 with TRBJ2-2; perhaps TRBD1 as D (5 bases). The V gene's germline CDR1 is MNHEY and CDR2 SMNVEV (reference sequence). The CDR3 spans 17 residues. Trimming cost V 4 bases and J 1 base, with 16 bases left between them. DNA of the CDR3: TGTGCCAGCAGTTCGCTTTTGGCAGGGATGAACACCGGGGAGCTGTTTTTT. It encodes CASSSLLAGMNTGELFF.

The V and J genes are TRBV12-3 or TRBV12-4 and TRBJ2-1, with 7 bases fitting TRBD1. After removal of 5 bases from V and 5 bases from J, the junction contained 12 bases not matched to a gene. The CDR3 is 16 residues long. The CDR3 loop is CASSRGQVARHNEQFF. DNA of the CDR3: TGTGCCAGCAGTCGTGGACAGGTTGCTCGCCACAATGAGCAGTTCTTC.

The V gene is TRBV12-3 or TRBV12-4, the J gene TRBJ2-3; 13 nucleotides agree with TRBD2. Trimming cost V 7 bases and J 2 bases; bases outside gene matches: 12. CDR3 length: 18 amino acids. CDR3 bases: TGTGCCAGCACCCCCAGGACTAGCGGGAGTTCATACACAGATACGCAGTATTTT. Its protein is CASTPRTSGSSYTDTQYF.

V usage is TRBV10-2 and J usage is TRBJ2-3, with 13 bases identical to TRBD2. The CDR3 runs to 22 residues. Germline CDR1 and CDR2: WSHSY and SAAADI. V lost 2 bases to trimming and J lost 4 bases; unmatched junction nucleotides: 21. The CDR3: CASSERRLGLAGLWGEPDTQYF. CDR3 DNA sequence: TGCGCCAGCAGTGAGAGGCGGTTGGGACTAGCGGGACTCTGGGGGGAACCAGATACGCAGTATTTT.

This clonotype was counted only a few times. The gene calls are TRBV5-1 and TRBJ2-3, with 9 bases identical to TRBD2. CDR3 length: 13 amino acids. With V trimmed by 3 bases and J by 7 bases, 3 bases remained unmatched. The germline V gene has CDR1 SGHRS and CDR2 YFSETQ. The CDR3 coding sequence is TGCGCCAGCAGCTCGGGACTAGCAAATACGCAGTATTTT. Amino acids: CASSSGLANTQYF.

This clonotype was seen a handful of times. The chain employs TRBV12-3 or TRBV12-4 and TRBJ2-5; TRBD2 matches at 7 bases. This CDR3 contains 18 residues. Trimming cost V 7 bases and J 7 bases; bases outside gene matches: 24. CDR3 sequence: CASNTLGLGRVSLGTQYF. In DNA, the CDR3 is TGTGCCAGCAACACCCTGGGCCTTGGGAGGGTATCTTTGGGGACCCAGTACTTC.

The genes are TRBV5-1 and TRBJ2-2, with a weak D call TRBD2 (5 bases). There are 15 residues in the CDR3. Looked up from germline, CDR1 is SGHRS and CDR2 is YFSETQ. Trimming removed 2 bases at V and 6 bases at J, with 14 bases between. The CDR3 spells CASSFGELWPGELFF. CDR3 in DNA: TGCGCCAGCAGCTTCGGGGAGCTTTGGCCCGGGGAGCTGTTTTTT. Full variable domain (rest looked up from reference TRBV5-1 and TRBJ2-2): KAGVTQTPRYLIKTRGQQVTLSCSPISGHRSVSWYQQTPGQGLQFLFEYFSETQRNKGNFPGRFSGRQFSNSRSEMNVSTLELGDSALYLCASSFGELWPGELFFGEGSRLTVL.

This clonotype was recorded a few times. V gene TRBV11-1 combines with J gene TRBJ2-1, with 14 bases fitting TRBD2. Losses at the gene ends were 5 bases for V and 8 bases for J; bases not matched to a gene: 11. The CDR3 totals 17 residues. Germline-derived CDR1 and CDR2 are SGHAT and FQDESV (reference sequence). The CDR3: CASSPRAGTSGRHEQFF. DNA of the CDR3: TGTGCCAGCAGCCCTAGAGCCGGGACTAGCGGGAGACATGAGCAGTTCTTC.

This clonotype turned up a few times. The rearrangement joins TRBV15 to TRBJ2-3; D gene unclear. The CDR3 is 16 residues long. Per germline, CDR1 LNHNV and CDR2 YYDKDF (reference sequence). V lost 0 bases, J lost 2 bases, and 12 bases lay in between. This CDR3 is CATSRDQNSYTDTQYF. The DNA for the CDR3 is TGTGCCACCAGCAGAGACCAGAACAGTTACACAGATACGCAGTATTTT.

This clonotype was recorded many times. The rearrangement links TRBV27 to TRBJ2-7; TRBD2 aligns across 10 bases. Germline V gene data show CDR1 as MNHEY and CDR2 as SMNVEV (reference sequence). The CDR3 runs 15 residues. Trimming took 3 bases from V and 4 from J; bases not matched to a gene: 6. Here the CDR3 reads CASSFSASGRYEQYF. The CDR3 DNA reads TGTGCCAGCAGTTTCTCGGCTAGCGGGAGATACGAGCAGTACTTC.

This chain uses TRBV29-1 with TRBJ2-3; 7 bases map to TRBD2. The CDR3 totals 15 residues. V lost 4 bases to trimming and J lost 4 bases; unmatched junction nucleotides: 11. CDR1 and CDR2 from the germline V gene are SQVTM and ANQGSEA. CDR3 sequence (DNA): TGCAGCGTTGTCTTCGGGAGGAGGGACGCAGATACGCAGTATTTT. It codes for CSVVFGRRDADTQYF.

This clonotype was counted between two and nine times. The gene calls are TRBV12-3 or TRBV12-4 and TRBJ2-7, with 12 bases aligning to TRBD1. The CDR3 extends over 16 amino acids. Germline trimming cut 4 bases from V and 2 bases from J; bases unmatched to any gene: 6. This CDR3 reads CASSSGGQGAAYEQYF. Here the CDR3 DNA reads TGTGCCAGCAGTTCCGGGGGACAGGGGGCTGCCTACGAGCAGTACTTC.

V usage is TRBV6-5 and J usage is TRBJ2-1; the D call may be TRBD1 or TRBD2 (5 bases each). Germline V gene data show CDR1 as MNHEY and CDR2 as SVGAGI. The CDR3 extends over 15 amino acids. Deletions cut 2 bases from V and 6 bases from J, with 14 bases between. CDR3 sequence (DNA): TGTGCCAGCAGTTACAAGGGACCCTACGGCAATGAGCAGTTCTTC. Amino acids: CASSYKGPYGNEQFF.

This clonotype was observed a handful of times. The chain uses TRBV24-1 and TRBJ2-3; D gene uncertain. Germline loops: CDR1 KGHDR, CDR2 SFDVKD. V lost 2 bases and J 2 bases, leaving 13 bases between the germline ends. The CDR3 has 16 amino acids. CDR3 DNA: TGTGCCACCAGTGATTCCCGTTTGTCAGTCACAGATACGCAGTATTTT. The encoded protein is CATSDSRLSVTDTQYF.